This paragraph covers one TCR beta chain sequence. This entry comes from a study of blood T cell repertoires in COVID-19. Study summary: Spain, Italy and the United States supplied samples that represented acute and convalescent COVID-19. Sample material is recorded as cDNA or gDNA derived from T cells, B-cell-depleted T cells, or PBMCs.

Per the authors' pipeline: Reference gene primer amplification in the assay estimated nucleated cell counts. Clones were read by immunoSEQ multiplex PCR, and TCRdb kept only the in-frame ones, dropping some. D and trimming come from the DNA, and the V and J calls and clone size come from that table. The sample holds roughly 670,000 clones, around 90% seen once. In germline, CDR1 is MNHNS, CDR2 SASEGT. Trimming took 3 bases from V and 10 from J, leaving 13 bases between them. The CDR3 runs to 14 residues. V gene TRBV6-1 combines with J gene TRBJ1-6, with D hard to call. The sample consisted of peripheral blood. This TCR derives from a woman under 30 with acute or convalescent COVID-19. CDR3 in DNA: TGTGCCAGCAGTGACGGACTATCACGGTCACCCCTCCACTTT. Amino acid sequence: CASSDGLSRSPLHF.